This T cell receptor beta chain stems from a study of shared T cell receptors in the human thymus. The table came from immunoSEQ multiplex PCR; TCRdb's copy has only in-frame clones and leaves some out. The sample lists about 610,000 clones; around nine tenths were seen once. Only a few counts were recorded for this clone. V shed 0 bases and J shed 4 bases, with 7 bases lying between them. CDR3 length: 13 amino acids. CDR1 SGHDT and CDR2 YYEEEE come from the germline V gene. These records were also assigned to another study, of human thymus T cells. That work adds: Those donating were healthy Finnish infants in corrective surgery for congenital heart defects. There were highly overlapping thymic repertoires among unrelated individuals, as related research reported.

The chain has TRBV5-6 and TRBJ2-5, with D tentatively TRBD1 (5 bases). Sequenced input: thymocytes. This clonotype was obtained from a boy under three years old with a congenital heart defect. CDR3 protein: CASSLDQGETQYF. The CDR3 region has the DNA TGTGCCAGCAGCTTGGACCAGGGAGAGACCCAGTACTTC.